This TCR beta chain stems from a study of preoperative IRX-2 immunotherapy in early breast cancer. The CDR3 extends over 15 amino acids. V lost 4 bases and J lost 8; bases outside the gene matches: 6. Germline values: CDR1 MDHEN, CDR2 SYDVKM. Produced via immunoSEQ multiplex PCR; TCRdb's table is partial and in-frame only. The data contain around 95,000 clones, approximately 90% of them singletons. Regarding treatment: preoperative locoregional IRX-2 cytokine immunotherapy. The origin of this receptor is a human donor with breast cancer. The starting material was tumor tissue, obtained after IRX-2 immunotherapy. J is TRBJ1-6 and V is TRBV28; 9 nucleotides match TRBD1. CDR3 sequence reads: CASSSGTGSHSPLHF. The CDR3 DNA follows: TGTGCCAGCAGTTCCGGGACAGGGTCACATTCACCCCTCCACTTT.